What follows is one TCR beta chain and its context. The target of this receptor is not known. Qualities for individual bases were not recorded, and no much larger clone is one base off. Using the deep immunoSEQ assay, multiplex PCR amplified TCR CDR3 regions from genomic DNA. Extracted genomic DNA from each cell subset was spread evenly across all wells of several immunoSEQ 96-well plates, with each plate serving as a replicate. For unsorted PBMC, each replicate PCR was loaded with approximately 320 ng genomic DNA, equivalent to roughly 31,000 T cell genomes. Unsorted PBMC genomic DNA was sequenced across ten immunoSEQ deep assay plates. The purified libraries were quantified using a Qubit 3.0 fluorometer, sized with a Bioanalyzer 2100, and then quantified again using the KAPA Library Quantification kit. A separate single-read 150-cycle Illumina NextSeq 550 flow cell was used to sequence each immunoSEQ 96-well plate. In the source study's methods: Because the immunoSEQ output included only junctional sequences and no quality scores, the filtering could not be the same as the filtering used for full-length reads. To assign V/J genes and CDR3, sequences were annotated against IMGT germline references using PyIR, a Python wrapper for IgBLAST v1.9. Reads with weak V/J assignments (E-value above 1e-6), missing CDR3, stop codons, out-of-frame junctions, or ambiguous translated residues were removed. V3J clonotypes were defined as sequences sharing the same inferred V gene, J gene, and CDR3 amino acid sequence. Percentage overlap between repertoires was calculated by dividing the number of shared unique clonotypes by the size of the smaller repertoire. Richness of each repertoire was evaluated using RTK rarefaction, the Chao1 estimator, and Recon v2.1 estimates of unobserved clonotypes. TCRdb retrieved this table from immuneACCESS and kept in-frame rearrangements only. Not all clones are present; in checked studies, unresolved V genes account for under half, and no reason is known for the remainder. For V, J and clone size, that table is used; D and trimming come from the DNA. The sample table records hundreds of thousands of clones; approximately 71% of these occur just once. The leading ten clones occupy approximately 12% of the sample.

The donors were healthy, HIV-negative adults who had no recently reported acute infections or vaccinations. Only Caucasian adults living in Nashville, Tennessee, USA were represented among the donors. For unsorted samples, 75 million to 90 million PBMCs were counted, and genomic DNA was extracted using the QIAamp DNA Blood Mini kit. Blood was obtained by leukapheresis, after which PBMCs were separated by Ficoll-Histopaque density gradient centrifugation and cryopreserved in liquid nitrogen vapor phase. The CDR3, cysteine through phenylalanine, is 13 amino acids long. Only the CDR3 DNA is retained, 39 bases long and in frame from the first base. Per the germline V gene, SGHVS is the CDR1 and FNYEAQ is the CDR2. The junction shows trimming of 4 bases on V and 3 bases on J, plus 7 bases between the germline ends. The data belong to a study of shared clonotypes between healthy human individuals (dated by TCRdb to the early 2020s). Concerning the study at large: A few men and a couple of women, aged 18 to 49 years, made up the cohort. To estimate repertoire size and how much clonotype sharing occurs between individuals, the study deeply sequenced the blood TCR repertoires of 4 to 6 healthy adults. Libraries were prepared and TCR repertoires were sequenced by different laboratories using diverse techniques, in order to increase sequencing depth and limit assay-specific biases. Leukapheresis yielded between about 0.94 and 10 billion PBMCs per donor.

General study outcomes and caveats: Because the study included a small number of donors, the genetic and exposure-history diversity represented was limited. Sampling was restricted to blood, and TCR repertoires in tissues likely differ from the TCR repertoires found in blood. Based on pairwise subsampling, the degree of clonotype sharing among donors was expected to be affected by sequencing depth.

The chain couples TRBV7-6 to TRBJ1-5; the D gene is not confidently resolved. This TCR came from a woman in her thirties or forties in good health. Some clones in this sample may be carry-over from other donors' samples. The sequenced material came from PBMCs. The CDR3 is CASSSTFNQPQHF. The nucleotide sequence reads as follows: TGTGCCAGCAGCTCAACCTTCAATCAGCCCCAGCATTTT.